The entry below describes one T cell receptor beta chain. As yet, its antigen is unknown. The data derive from a study of chemoradiotherapy in HPV16-positive cancers. Study overall: A couple of HPV16-positive patients' cells yielded candidate HPV-specific clones and common motifs.

J lost 3 bases, V lost 5 bases, and 4 bases had no gene match. The germline V gene encodes CDR1 SQVTM and CDR2 ANQGSEA. This CDR3 has 14 residues. Study-level results: Candidate HPV-specific clones and E7-related TCR motifs grew in tumor during treatment.

Profiled with immunoSEQ multiplex PCR; TCRdb holds only in-frame clones, not every one. The sample shows about 22,000 clones, just under 75% of them seen only once. Sample collection occurred from a patient who underwent chemoradiotherapy. The chain recombines TRBV29-1 with TRBJ2-2; 9 positions agree with TRBD1. The TCR comes from a human donor with HPV-associated anogenital cancer. The CDR3 region is CSVTGGADTGELFF. As DNA, the CDR3 is TGCAGCGTTACAGGGGGCGCGGACACCGGGGAGCTGTTTTTT.